This T cell receptor (beta chain) comes out of a study of shared clonotypes between healthy human individuals. Study-level findings and limits: A handful of donors held about 5% of naive CD4 clonotypes in common. The generation probabilities recorded for non-shared clonotypes fell below those of clonotypes shared by all four donors.

A CD45RA+ naive subset and a CD45RA-negative memory subset were split from CD4+ cells. As concerns this clone: The antigen remains unidentified.

V lost 3 bases and J 9 bases, leaving 12 bases between the germline ends. This CDR3 is built from 13 residues. The germline V gene encodes CDR1 SEHNR and CDR2 FQNEAQ (reference sequence). DNA at roughly 0.2 ug, 25,000 to 35,000 T cell genomes, went into sorted-subset replicate PCRs. Generated by immunoSEQ multiplex PCR, the TCRdb table keeps only in-frame clones and is missing some. The data show about 1 million clones, about three quarters seen once. This clonotype was obtained from a man between 18 and 29 years old in good health. The sequencing sample was made of memory CD4+ T cells sorted from blood. The sample's subset: CD45RA-negative fraction. The chain combines TRBV7-9 with TRBJ2-1; D may be TRBD2 (5 bases). CDR3 in amino acids: CASSFSWEREQFF. CDR3 nucleotide sequence: TGTGCCAGCAGCTTTTCGTGGGAGCGTGAGCAGTTCTTC.